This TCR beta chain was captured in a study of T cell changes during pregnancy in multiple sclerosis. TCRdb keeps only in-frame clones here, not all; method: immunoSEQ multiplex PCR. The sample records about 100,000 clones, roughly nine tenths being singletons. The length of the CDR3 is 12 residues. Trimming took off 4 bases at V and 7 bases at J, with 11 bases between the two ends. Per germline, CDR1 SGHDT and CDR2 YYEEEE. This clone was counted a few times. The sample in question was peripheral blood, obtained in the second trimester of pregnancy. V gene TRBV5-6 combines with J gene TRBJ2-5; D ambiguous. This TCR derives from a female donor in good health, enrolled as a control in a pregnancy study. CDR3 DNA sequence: TGTGCCAGCAGCCGCCCCCCGGGGACCCAGTACTTC. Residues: CASSRPPGTQYF.